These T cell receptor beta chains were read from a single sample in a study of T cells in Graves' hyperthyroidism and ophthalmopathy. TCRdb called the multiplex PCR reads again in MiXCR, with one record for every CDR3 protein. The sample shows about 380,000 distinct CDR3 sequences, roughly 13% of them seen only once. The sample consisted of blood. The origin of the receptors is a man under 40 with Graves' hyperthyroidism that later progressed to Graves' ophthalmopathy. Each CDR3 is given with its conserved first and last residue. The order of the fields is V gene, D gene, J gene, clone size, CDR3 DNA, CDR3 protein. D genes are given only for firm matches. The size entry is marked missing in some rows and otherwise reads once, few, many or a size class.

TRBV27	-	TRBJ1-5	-	TGTGCCAGCAGTTCCTACCCCTTAACAGCCGTCAATCAGCCCCAGCATTTT	CASSSYPLTAVNQPQHF
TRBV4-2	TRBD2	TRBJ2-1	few	TGTGCCAGCAGCCAACCTAGGACTAGCGGGGGACCTCAGTGGGATGAGCAGTTCTTC	CASSQPRTSGGPQWDEQFF
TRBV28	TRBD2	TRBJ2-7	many	TGTGCCAGCAGTCCCCAATCCGGGACTAGCGGGGGCCATCCCTACGAGCAGTACTTC	CASSPQSGTSGGHPYEQYF
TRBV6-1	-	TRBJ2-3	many	TGTGCCAGCAGTCCCGGACTGTCCCGGCGCACAGATACGCAGTATTTT	CASSPGLSRRTDTQYF
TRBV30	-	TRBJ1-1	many	TGTGCCTGGAGTGTACAGTGGTATACTGAAGCTTTCTTT	CAWSVQWYTEAFF
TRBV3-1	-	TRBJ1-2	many	TGTGCCAGCAGCCAAGGGAAGGATGGCTACACCTTC	CASSQGKDGYTF
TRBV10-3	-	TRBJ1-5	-	TGTGCCATCAGTGACGGCGGAAATAGCAATCGGCCCCAGCATTTT	CAISDGGNSNRPQHF
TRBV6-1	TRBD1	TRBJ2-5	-	TGTGCCACTACGCGGGACAGGGGAGAAGAGACCCAGTACTTC	CATTRDRGEETQYF
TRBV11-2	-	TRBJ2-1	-	TGTGCCAGCAGCTTAGTTGGGTCTATCGGGGTCAATGAGCAGTTCTTC	CASSLVGSIGVNEQFF
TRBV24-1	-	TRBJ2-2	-	TGTGCCACCAGTGACTCGGGAGCCCTGAGGACCACCGGGGAGCTGTTTTTT	CATSDSGALRTTGELFF
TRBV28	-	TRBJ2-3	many	TGTGCCAGCAGTTTATTAGCAGAGAGCACAGATACGCAGTATTTT	CASSLLAESTDTQYF
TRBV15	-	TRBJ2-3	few	TGTGCCACCAGCAGAGATCTAGGTTCCTCAGATACGCAGTATTTT	CATSRDLGSSDTQYF